The 8 T cell receptor beta chains reported below all come from one sample, sequenced in a study of CD8 T cells in Susac syndrome. cDNA came from approximately 0.5 to 1 ug RNA primed by random hexamers. TCRdb analysed the immunoSEQ multiplex PCR reads with MiXCR anew, one entry per CDR3 protein. This table has around 270,000 distinct CDR3 sequences, 85% appearing once. Sequencing was done on a sample of CD8+ T cells from PBMCs. Every receptor here comes from a human donor with multiple sclerosis.

This clonotype was seen a single time. The V and J genes are TRBV30 and TRBJ1-3; a weak D match, TRBD1 (5 bases). The CDR3 covers 16 residues. Germline CDR1 is GTSNPN and CDR2 is SVGIG (reference sequence). Between the trimmed V and J ends, which lost 2 bases and 2 bases, there was a span of 16 bases. CDR3 residues: CAWSPDSAGTGNTIYF. CDR3 DNA: TGTGCCTGGAGTCCGGATTCGGCAGGGACTGGAAACACCATATATTTT. Variable domain in full (rest from reference TRBV30 and TRBJ1-3): SQTIHQWPATLVQPVGSPLSLECTVEGTSNPNLYWYRQAAGRGLQLLFYSVGIGQISSEVPQNLSASRPQDRQFILSSKKLLLSDSGFYLCAWSPDSAGTGNTIYFGEGSWLTVV.

The chain couples TRBV24-1 to TRBJ2-1; no clear D gene. V lost 2 bases and J lost 4, with 5 bases in between. Germline V lookup: CDR1 KGHDR, CDR2 SFDVKD. The CDR3 extends over 13 amino acids. The CDR3 is CATSDWTYNEQFF. CDR3 sequence (DNA): TGTGCCACCAGTGATTGGACGTACAATGAGCAGTTCTTC.

The J gene is TRBJ1-2, the V gene TRBV25-1; D is possibly TRBD1 (6 bases). The CDR3 spans 16 residues. The V end lost 3 bases, the J end lost 6 bases, and 20 bases lay between the germline ends. Germline V CDR1 and CDR2: MGHDK, SYGVNS. In DNA, the CDR3 is TGTGCCAGCAGTGAGACAGGCCGGGAAGACCCGGATGGCTACACCTTC. This gives the protein CASSETGREDPDGYTF.

The chain has TRBV24-1 and TRBJ1-2; D ambiguous. V shed 10 bases and J shed 2 bases, with 13 bases lying between them. Germline assignment: CDR1 KGHDR and CDR2 SFDVKD. The CDR3 runs to 13 residues. The DNA of the CDR3 is TGTGCCACTCCGATCGTTGAGAACTATGGCTACACCTTC. Translating gives CATPIVENYGYTF.

The chain couples TRBV5-4 to TRBJ2-5; D remains ambiguous. The germline V gene has CDR1 SGHNT and CDR2 YYREEE (reference sequence). The CDR3 covers 15 residues. V lost 3 bases and J 2 bases, leaving 14 bases between the germline ends. The CDR3 DNA reads TGTGCCAGCAGCTCGGCGGACCGTTATCAAGAGACCCAGTACTTC. Translated: CASSSADRYQETQYF.

This chain joins TRBV15 and TRBJ2-5, with TRBD1 matching over 7 bases. Germline V gene sequence: CDR1 LNHNV, CDR2 YYDKDF (reference sequence). This CDR3 spans 16 amino acids. V was clipped by 0 bases and J by 4 bases; unmatched bases: 8. The CDR3 DNA reads TGTGCCACCAGCAGAGAGGGTGGGACAGTAGGAGAGACCCAGTACTTC. Translating gives CATSREGGTVGETQYF.

The rearrangement links TRBV9 to TRBJ2-1; D might be TRBD2 (6 bases). The germline V gene has CDR1 SGDLS and CDR2 YYNGEE. Trimming took off 4 bases at V and 5 bases at J, with 19 bases between the two ends. CDR3 size: 16 residues. CDR3 in amino acids: CASSPRAESGHNEQFF. In DNA, the CDR3 is TGTGCCAGCAGCCCCCGCGCGGAAAGCGGGCACAATGAGCAGTTCTTC.

This rearrangement joins TRBV28 to TRBJ1-5; 11 bases match TRBD1. Germline CDR1 and CDR2: MDHEN and SYDVKM. With V trimmed by 6 bases and J by 4 bases, 8 bases remained unmatched. This CDR3 comprises 16 residues. Here the CDR3 DNA reads TGTGCCAGCAGCCCCCAGGGACAGGGGGTGAATCAGCCCCAGCATTTT. This encodes CASSPQGQGVNQPQHF. Together with reference TRBV28 and TRBJ1-5, the CDR3 gives the full variable domain: DVKVTQSSRYLVKRTGEKVFLECVQDMDHENMFWYRQDPGLGLRLIYFSYDVKMKEKGDIPEGYSVSREKKERFSLILESASTNQTSMYLCASSPQGQGVNQPQHFGDGTRLSIL.